The rows below give T cell receptor beta chains drawn from one sample of a study of cytomegalovirus exposure and HLA in healthy donors. TCRdb's copy holds only in-frame clones and misses some; the assay was immunoSEQ multiplex PCR. The sample comprises over 250,000 clones, around 90% of which are singletons, and approximately 1% rests with the top ten. The sequenced sample was PBMCs. The receptors here all came from a woman aged 25 to 39 in good health and CMV-seropositive. The CDR3 runs from the conserved cysteine through the conserved F or W. The D gene is left open where the match is weak. Rows may omit the clone size; those that give it use once, few, many or a size class.

clone size	V gene	D gene	J gene	CDR3 protein	CDR3 DNA
-	TRBV2	TRBD1	TRBJ1-4	CASSGQGGNEKLFF	TGTGCCAGCAGTGGACAGGGAGGTAATGAAAAACTGTTTTTT
-	TRBV25-1	-	TRBJ1-1	CASSQDSRGTEAFF	TGTGCCAGCAGTCAGGACTCAAGAGGCACTGAAGCTTTCTTT
-	TRBV13	-	TRBJ1-1	CASSLGTALWNTEAFF	TGTGCCAGCAGCTTAGGGACAGCTCTCTGGAACACTGAAGCTTTCTTT
-	TRBV6-1	-	TRBJ2-3	CASSEGGVGADTQYF	TGTGCCAGCAGTGAAGGGGGGGTCGGAGCAGATACGCAGTATTTT
-	TRBV27	TRBD1	TRBJ1-1	CASSSYRGGNTEAFF	TGTGCCAGCAGTTCGTACAGGGGGGGGAACACTGAAGCTTTCTTT
few	TRBV7-6	TRBD2	TRBJ2-7	CASSLTGGPSGGSYEQYF	TGTGCCAGCAGCCTAACAGGGGGACCTAGCGGGGGGTCCTACGAGCAGTACTTC
-	TRBV5-6	TRBD2	TRBJ2-1	CASSWTSGGLKQFF	TGTGCCAGCAGCTGGACTAGCGGGGGTCTTAAGCAGTTCTTC
-	TRBV10-2	TRBD2	TRBJ2-3	CASRIAGGPPDTQYF	TGCGCCAGCAGAATAGCGGGAGGGCCTCCAGATACGCAGTATTTT
-	TRBV6-5	-	TRBJ2-6	CASSTGSGANVLTF	TGTGCCAGCAGTACAGGGTCTGGGGCCAACGTCCTGACTTTC
-	TRBV29-1	-	TRBJ2-1	CSVHPGGNEQFF	TGCAGCGTTCATCCAGGGGGGAATGAGCAGTTCTTC
-	TRBV18	-	TRBJ1-5	CASSPGRDNQPQHF	TGTGCCAGCTCACCGGGGAGGGACAATCAGCCCCAGCATTTT
-	TRBV9	TRBD2	TRBJ2-1	CASSVDVLAGVRNEQFF	TGTGCCAGCAGCGTAGATGTACTAGCGGGGGTAAGGAATGAGCAGTTCTTC
-	TRBV18	-	TRBJ1-5	CASSPSSGNQPQHF	TGTGCCAGCTCACCGAGCTCAGGGAATCAGCCCCAGCATTTT
-	TRBV7-9	-	TRBJ2-1	CASSFPLHGGSYNEQFF	TGTGCCAGCAGCTTCCCCTTGCACGGAGGCTCCTACAATGAGCAGTTCTTC
-	TRBV29-1	TRBD1	TRBJ1-1	CSVTGTGLTEAFF	TGCAGCGTAACCGGGACAGGGTTAACTGAAGCTTTCTTT
-	TRBV19	-	TRBJ1-5	CASSMSITGTSNQPQHF	TGTGCCAGTAGTATGAGTATTACAGGGACCAGCAATCAGCCCCAGCATTTT
-	TRBV5-4	-	TRBJ2-1	CASSLVGSGNEQFF	TGTGCCAGCAGCTTGGTGGGTAGTGGCAATGAGCAGTTCTTC